Below are 25 T cell receptor beta chains sequenced from a single sample in a study of T cells in Graves' hyperthyroidism and ophthalmopathy (dated by TCRdb to about 2019). The method behind the library was multiplex PCR. The sample was run on an Illumina HiSeq 2000. The TCR beta CDR3 regions were amplified from RNA transcripts. For the first round of RT-PCR on the TCR CDR3, the HTBI primer set was used together with the Qiagen OneStep RT-PCR kit. In TCRdb, the public reads were trimmed at Q25 with fastp and aligned with MiXCR, with productive beta chains retained. Each record represents a unique CDR3 protein, reported with the most common genes and DNA among its rows. The sample profile shows hundreds of thousands of distinct CDR3 sequences; roughly 40% of them were found once. The ten biggest clones cover about 8.9% of the sample. Input material: blood. All receptors derive from a man aged 18-30 years with Graves' hyperthyroidism.

This clonotype was seen a few times. The chain has TRBV7-9 and TRBJ2-5; 8 nucleotides agree with TRBD2. CDR1 is SEHNR and CDR2 is FQNEAQ in the germline V gene (reference sequence). J was trimmed by 4 bases and V by 4 bases; bases with no gene match: 8. The CDR3 is 15 amino acids. The CDR3: CASSSTGTRGETQYF. DNA for the CDR3: TGTGCCAGCAGCTCGACCGGGACTAGGGGAGAGACCCAGTACTTC.

The chain uses TRBV7-9 and TRBJ1-1; 7 nucleotides match TRBD1. The CDR3 is made up of 18 amino acids. Germline lookup yields CDR1 SEHNR and CDR2 FQNEAQ (reference sequence). Unmatched junction bases numbered 13, after V lost 3 bases and J lost 0 bases. The CDR3: CASSLDGWGQLMNTEAFF. CDR3 nucleotide sequence: TGTGCCAGCAGCTTGGACGGATGGGGACAGCTCATGAACACTGAAGCTTTCTTT. Based on the CDR3 plus reference TRBV7-9 and TRBJ1-1, the full variable domain is DTGVSQNPRHKITKRGQNVTFRCDPISEHNRLYWYRQTLGQGPEFLTYFQNEAQLEKSRLLSDRFSAERPKGSFSTLEIQRTEQGDSAMYLCASSLDGWGQLMNTEAFFGQGTRLTVV.

Many counts were recorded for this clonotype. The J gene is TRBJ2-2, the V gene TRBV29-1; 9 nucleotides align to TRBD1. The CDR3 has 14 residues. V dropped 6 bases and J dropped 6; count of bases not matched to a gene: 8. Germline CDR1 and CDR2: SQVTM and ANQGSEA. In nucleotides, the CDR3 is TGCAGCGTACGGACAGGGGAGGAATCCGGGGAGCTGTTTTTT. This encodes CSVRTGEESGELFF.

This clonotype was counted a few times. The rearrangement joins TRBV14 to TRBJ2-7; D gene uncertain. The CDR3 totals 16 residues. Germline V lookup: CDR1 SGHDN, CDR2 FVKESK. V gave up 2 bases and J gave up 2 bases, with 16 bases separating them. The CDR3: CASSQQGPTFPYEQYF. In DNA form, the CDR3 reads TGTGCCAGCAGCCAACAAGGCCCGACATTTCCCTACGAGCAGTACTTC.

This clonotype came up many times. The genes are TRBV10-3 and TRBJ2-5; the D is unclear. The CDR3 extends over 10 amino acids. Germline lookup yields CDR1 ENHRY and CDR2 SYGVKD. The V end was cut by 8 bases, the J end by 9 bases, with 10 bases between. The CDR3 DNA reads TGTGCCATCGGCCCGTGGCCCCAGTACTTC. It is translated as CAIGPWPQYF.

This clonotype has at least ten counts. The chain joins TRBV10-3 to TRBJ1-1; no firm D call. The length of the CDR3 is 13 residues. Germline CDR1 reads ENHRY; CDR2 reads SYGVKD. Between the trimmed V and J ends, which lost 4 bases and 5 bases, there was a span of 11 bases. The CDR3 region is CAISGTGGTEAFF. The CDR3 DNA reads TGTGCCATCAGTGGAACGGGAGGTACTGAAGCTTTCTTT.

The V gene is TRBV7-2, the J gene TRBJ1-4, with D possibly being TRBD1 (6 bases). The germline V gene encodes CDR1 SGHTA and CDR2 FQGNSA. The CDR3 loop spans 15 amino acids. Trimming stripped 5 bases from V and 7 bases from J, with 17 bases between. The CDR3 protein is CASSASWGAGEKLFF. The CDR3 DNA is TGTGCCAGCAGCGCGTCCTGGGGGGCTGGTGAAAAACTGTTTTTT.

Concerning this clonotype: A junction end diverges from the germline sequence, so it may reflect a read error. This chain links TRBV5-1 with TRBJ1-5; 7 nucleotides line up with TRBD1. The germline gives CDR1 SGHRS, CDR2 YFSETQ. CDR3 length: 15 amino acids. The CDR3 DNA reads TGTGCCAGCAGTGTGGGACAGTGGAGCAATCAGCCCCAGCATTTT. Amino acid sequence: CASSVGQWSNQPQHF.

For this clonotype: A read error may explain this, as a much larger clone is one base away. V usage is TRBV2 and J usage is TRBJ1-4, with 8 bases fitting TRBD1. This CDR3 region has 13 residues. V gave up 10 bases and J gave up 7 bases; unmatched junction bases: 8. CDR1 and CDR2 from the germline V gene are SNHLY and FYNNEI. The CDR3 loop reads CATPTGASEKLFF. DNA of the CDR3: TGTGCCACCCCGACAGGGGCAAGTGAAAAACTGTTTTTT.

This clonotype has ten or more counts. The chain is built from TRBV10-2 and TRBJ1-1; TRBD1 is a possible D gene (5 bases). This CDR3 has 13 residues. Looked up from germline, CDR1 is WSHSY and CDR2 is SAAADI. V lost 8 bases and J lost 5, with 15 bases in between. CDR3 DNA sequence: TGCGCCAGCCAATCGGGGGAGGCAACTGAAGCTTTCTTT. As protein: CASQSGEATEAFF.

This chain uses TRBV6-5 with TRBJ1-2; D unclear. This CDR3 is 13 amino acids long. V dropped 7 bases and J dropped 2 bases, with 11 bases sitting between them. Germline V gene sequence: CDR1 MNHEY, CDR2 SVGAGI. CDR3 bases: TGTGCCAGCATGGAGGAGGCCAACTATGGCTACACCTTC. This sequence encodes CASMEEANYGYTF.

With respect to this clonotype: With a much larger clone just one base away, this may be a read error. J is TRBJ2-5 and V is TRBV12-3 or TRBV12-4; D ambiguous. This CDR3 comprises 11 residues. V gave up 6 bases and J gave up 5 bases, with 7 bases separating them. This CDR3 is CASSMAETQYF. The CDR3 region has the DNA TGTGCCAGCAGCATGGCGGAGACCCAGTACTTC.

The chain is built from TRBV15 and TRBJ1-2, with D unresolved. V gave up 0 bases and J gave up 2 bases, with 10 bases separating them. Germline CDR1 LNHNV, CDR2 YYDKDF (reference sequence). This CDR3 spans 15 amino acids. CDR3 DNA sequence: TGTGCCACCAGCAGAGACCGGCAGGCAAACTATGGCTACACCTTC. Translating gives CATSRDRQANYGYTF.

For this clonotype: Just one base apart from a much larger clone, this may be a read error. The conserved closing phenylalanine or tryptophan is absent in this CDR3, likely reflecting a read error. The chain recombines TRBV20-1 with TRBJ1-1, with D unclear. The CDR3 is 12 amino acids. Germline CDR1 reads DFQATT; CDR2 reads SNEGSKA (reference sequence). With 3 bases removed from V and 0 bases from J, the gap between germline ends came to 5 bases. CDR3 sequence reads: CSASVVNTEAFL. The CDR3, as DNA: TGCAGTGCTAGTGTAGTGAACACTGAAGCTTTCCTT.

Ten or more counts support this clonotype. The rearrangement joins TRBV19 to TRBJ1-1; unclear D gene. V lost 8 bases and J 0 bases, leaving 10 bases between the germline ends. CDR3 length equals 13 residues. Germline V gene sequence: CDR1 LNHDA, CDR2 SQIVND (reference sequence). The CDR3 DNA sequence: TGTGCCAGTTCAGTGAACATGAACACTGAAGCTTTCTTT. Translated, it gives CASSVNMNTEAFF. Filled out from reference TRBV19 and TRBJ1-1, the complete variable domain reads DGGITQSPKYLFRKEGQNVTLSCEQNLNHDAMYWYRQDPGQGLRLIYYSQIVNDFQKGDIAEGYSVSREKKESFPLTVTSAQKNPTAFYLCASSVNMNTEAFFGQGTRLTVV.

The chain uses TRBV3-1 and TRBJ1-6; D gene ambiguous. CDR1 and CDR2 from the germline V gene are LGHDT and YNNKEL (reference sequence). CDR3 length: 15 residues. Trimming shortened V by 3 bases and J by 6 bases, and 12 bases separated the two germline ends. The CDR3 DNA sequence: TGTGCCAGCAGCCACTTATCAAGGACTAATTCACCCCTCCACTTT. It specifies CASSHLSRTNSPLHF. The complete variable domain, with remaining parts taken from reference TRBV3-1 and TRBJ1-6, reads DTAVSQTPKYLVTQMGNDKSIKCEQNLGHDTMYWYKQDSKKFLKIMFSYNNKELIINETVPNRFSPKSPDKAHLNLHINSLELGDSAVYFCASSHLSRTNSPLHFGNGTRLTVT.

With regard to this clonotype: This may arise from a read error, as a much more abundant clone is one base away. The rearrangement links TRBV7-9 to TRBJ1-1; TRBD1 aligns across 7 bases. This CDR3 comprises 15 residues. Looked up from germline, CDR1 is SEHNR and CDR2 is FQNEAQ (reference sequence). V lost 6 bases, J lost 3 bases, and 10 bases stayed unmatched. The DNA for the CDR3 is TGTGCCAGCAGTACCCCGGGGCAGGGGGACACTGAAGCTTTCTTT. Its protein is CASSTPGQGDTEAFF.

This clonotype appeared many times. The chain uses TRBV24-1 and TRBJ1-4, with TRBD1 matching over 7 bases. CDR3 length: 15 residues. Losses at the gene ends were 7 bases for V and 0 bases for J; bases not matched to a gene: 4. The germline CDR1 and CDR2 sequences are KGHDR and SFDVKD. CDR3 coding DNA: TGTGCCACCAGGCCAGGACAGGCAACTAATGAAAAACTGTTTTTT. Its protein is CATRPGQATNEKLFF.

The CDR3: CASSFGAAGTGETQYF. In DNA, the CDR3 is TGCGCCAGCAGCTTCGGCGCAGCCGGGACAGGGGAGACCCAGTACTTC. The chain has TRBV5-1 and TRBJ2-5; 9 bases agree with TRBD1. Germline V gene lookup returns CDR1 SGHRS and CDR2 YFSETQ. The CDR3 extends over 16 amino acids. The V segment lost 2 bases and the J segment 5 bases; nucleotides outside the gene matches: 10. The variable domain in full, with the rest retrieved from reference TRBV5-1 and TRBJ2-5, is KAGVTQTPRYLIKTRGQQVTLSCSPISGHRSVSWYQQTPGQGLQFLFEYFSETQRNKGNFPGRFSGRQFSNSRSEMNVSTLELGDSALYLCASSFGAAGTGETQYFGPGTRLLVL.

This clonotype has ten or more counts. The gene calls are TRBV9 and TRBJ2-5; D is ambiguous. Between the trimmed V and J ends, which lost 0 bases and 5 bases, there was a span of 8 bases. The CDR3 has 13 residues. Germline V CDR1 and CDR2: SGDLS, YYNGEE. The CDR3 DNA follows: TGTGCCAGCAGCGTAGATCCGGGTGAGACCCAGTACTTC. This translates into CASSVDPGETQYF.

The chain recombines TRBV7-6 with TRBJ2-7, with TRBD1 identical over 7 bases. Germline loops: CDR1 SGHVS, CDR2 FNYEAQ. The CDR3 extends over 15 amino acids. Trimming removed 5 bases from V and 2 bases from J; junction bases left unmatched: 9. CDR3 bases: TGTGCCAGCAGCCCGGACAGGTCGGCCGCCTACGAGCAGTACTTC. Residues: CASSPDRSAAYEQYF.

V usage is TRBV29-1 and J usage is TRBJ1-1, with D hard to call. In germline, CDR1 is SQVTM, CDR2 ANQGSEA. Deletions cut 8 bases from V and 2 bases from J, with 9 bases between. The CDR3 totals 11 residues. CDR3 nucleotide sequence: TGCAGCTTGGATACTAACACTGAAGCTTTCTTT. Protein: CSLDTNTEAFF.

A note on this clonotype: This is likely a read error, given that the CDR3 carries no conserved phenylalanine or tryptophan at its end. This chain connects TRBV7-3 to TRBJ1-2, with TRBD1 matching 7 bases. Trimming at V came to 3 bases and at J to 4 bases, leaving 2 bases not matched to a gene. CDR3 length equals 13 residues. CDR1 and CDR2 (germline): SGHTA, FQGTGA. As DNA, the CDR3 is TGTGCCAGCAGCTTCACAGGGGTCTATGGCTACACCCTC. Residues: CASSFTGVYGYTL.

The V gene is TRBV2, the J gene TRBJ2-7; 8 nucleotides match TRBD2. Germline CDR1 SNHLY, CDR2 FYNNEI. The ends lost 6 bases at V and 4 bases at J; junction bases unmatched: 14. The length of the CDR3 is 16 residues. The CDR3 loop reads CASRGGPGLGRYEQYF. CDR3 sequence (DNA): TGTGCCAGCAGGGGGGGACCGGGACTAGGAAGGTACGAGCAGTACTTC. Full variable domain (outside the CDR3, taken from reference TRBV2 and TRBJ2-7): EPEVTQTPSHQVTQMGQEVILRCVPISNHLYFYWYRQILGQKVEFLVSFYNNEISEKSEIFDDQFSVERPDGSNFTLKIRSTKLEDSAMYFCASRGGPGLGRYEQYFGPGTRLTVT.

The CDR3 coding sequence is TGTGCCAGCGAGCCCCTTACAGGGACCACTGAAGCTTTCTTT. Its protein product is CASEPLTGTTEAFF. The chain employs TRBV25-1 and TRBJ1-1; tentative D call: TRBD1 (6 bases). Trimming removed 8 bases from V and 4 bases from J, with 17 bases in between. The CDR3 sequence is 14 residues long. The germline gives CDR1 MGHDK, CDR2 SYGVNS. Complete variable domain (other parts from reference TRBV25-1 and TRBJ1-1): EADIYQTPRYLVIGTGKKITLECSQTMGHDKMYWYQQDPGMELHLIHYSYGVNSTEKGDLSSESTVSRIRTEHFPLTLESARPSHTSQYLCASEPLTGTTEAFFGQGTRLTVV.